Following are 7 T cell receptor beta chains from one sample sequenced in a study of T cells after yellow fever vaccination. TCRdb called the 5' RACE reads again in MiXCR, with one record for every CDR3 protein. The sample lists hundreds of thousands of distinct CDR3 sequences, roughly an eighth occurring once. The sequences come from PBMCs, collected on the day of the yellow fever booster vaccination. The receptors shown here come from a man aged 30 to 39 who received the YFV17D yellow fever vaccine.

Here the CDR3 reads CASSLEGEWVVQFF. In DNA form, the CDR3 reads TGTGCCAGCAGCTTGGAGGGGGAGTGGGTGGTACAGTTCTTC. The chain joins TRBV5-5 to TRBJ2-1, with D perhaps matching TRBD1 (6 bases). The V gene's germline CDR1 is SGHKS and CDR2 YYEKEE (reference sequence). V dropped 0 bases and J dropped 13 bases, with 17 bases sitting between them. This CDR3 is 14 amino acids long.

The CDR3 coding sequence is TGTGCCAGCAGCCTCAACTCCCTCTATGGCTACACCTTC. It codes for CASSLNSLYGYTF. This rearrangement joins TRBV16 to TRBJ1-2, with D unresolved. Looked up from germline, CDR1 is KGHSY and CDR2 is FQNENV. The CDR3 consists of 13 residues. Trimming removed 4 bases at V and 4 bases at J, with 10 bases between. Full variable domain (missing parts from reference TRBV16 and TRBJ1-2): GEEVAQTPKHLVRGEGQKAKLYCAPIKGHSYVFWYQQVLKNEFKFLISFQNENVFDETGMPKERFSAKCLPNSPCSLEIQATKLEDSAVYFCASSLNSLYGYTFGSGTRLTVV.

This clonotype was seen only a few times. CDR3: CASSQVAGGPRDTQYF. The CDR3 DNA is TGTGCCAGCAGCCAGGTAGCGGGAGGGCCAAGGGATACGCAGTATTTT. This chain connects TRBV14 to TRBJ2-3; TRBD2 aligns across 11 bases. This CDR3 contains 16 residues. Germline V CDR1 and CDR2: SGHDN, FVKESK. Germline trimming cut 3 bases from V and 6 bases from J; bases unmatched to any gene: 8.

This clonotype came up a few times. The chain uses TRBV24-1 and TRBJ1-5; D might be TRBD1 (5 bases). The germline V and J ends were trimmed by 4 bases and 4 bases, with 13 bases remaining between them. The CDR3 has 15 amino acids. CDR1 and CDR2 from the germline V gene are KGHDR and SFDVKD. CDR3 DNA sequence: TGTGCCACCAGTGAAAAAGGGGATTGGAATCAGCCCCAGCATTTT. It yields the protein CATSEKGDWNQPQHF.

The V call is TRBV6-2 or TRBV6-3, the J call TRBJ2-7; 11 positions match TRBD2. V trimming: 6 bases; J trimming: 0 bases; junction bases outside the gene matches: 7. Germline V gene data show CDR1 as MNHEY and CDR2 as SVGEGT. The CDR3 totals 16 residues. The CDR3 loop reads CASSSSTSGNSYEQYF. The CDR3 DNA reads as TGTGCCAGCAGCTCCTCGACTAGCGGGAACTCCTACGAGCAGTACTTC.

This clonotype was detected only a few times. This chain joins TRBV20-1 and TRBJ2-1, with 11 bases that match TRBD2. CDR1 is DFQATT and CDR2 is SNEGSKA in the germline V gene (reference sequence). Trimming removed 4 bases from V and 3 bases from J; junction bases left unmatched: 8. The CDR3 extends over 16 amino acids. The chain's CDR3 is CSAKPGLAGHYNEQFF. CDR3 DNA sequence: TGCAGTGCTAAGCCCGGACTAGCGGGTCACTACAATGAGCAGTTCTTC.

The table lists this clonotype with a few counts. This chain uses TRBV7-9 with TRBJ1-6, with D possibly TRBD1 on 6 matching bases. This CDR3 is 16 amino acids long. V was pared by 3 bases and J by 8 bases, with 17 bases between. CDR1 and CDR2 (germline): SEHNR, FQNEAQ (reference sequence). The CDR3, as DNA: TGTGCCAGCAGCTTTAGCCCGGCGGCAGGGGATTCACCCCTCCACTTT. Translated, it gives CASSFSPAAGDSPLHF.